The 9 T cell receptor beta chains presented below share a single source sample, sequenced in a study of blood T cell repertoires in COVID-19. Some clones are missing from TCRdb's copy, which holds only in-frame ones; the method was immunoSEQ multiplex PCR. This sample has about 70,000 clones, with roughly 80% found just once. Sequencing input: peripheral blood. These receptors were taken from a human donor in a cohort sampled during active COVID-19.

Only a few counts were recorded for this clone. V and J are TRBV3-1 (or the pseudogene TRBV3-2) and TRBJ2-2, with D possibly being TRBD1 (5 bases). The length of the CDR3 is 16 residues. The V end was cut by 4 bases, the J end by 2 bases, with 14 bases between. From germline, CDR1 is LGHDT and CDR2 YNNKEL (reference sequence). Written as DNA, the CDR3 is TGTGCCAGCAGCCGCAGTACAGGAATTAACACCGGGGAGCTGTTTTTT. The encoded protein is CASSRSTGINTGELFF.

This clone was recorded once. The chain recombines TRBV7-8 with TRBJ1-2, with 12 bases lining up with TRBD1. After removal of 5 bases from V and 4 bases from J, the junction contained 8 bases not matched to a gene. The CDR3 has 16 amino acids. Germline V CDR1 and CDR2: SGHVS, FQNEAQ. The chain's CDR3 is CASSREGQGASYGYTF. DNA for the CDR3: TGTGCCAGCAGCCGAGAGGGACAGGGGGCGTCCTATGGCTACACCTTC.

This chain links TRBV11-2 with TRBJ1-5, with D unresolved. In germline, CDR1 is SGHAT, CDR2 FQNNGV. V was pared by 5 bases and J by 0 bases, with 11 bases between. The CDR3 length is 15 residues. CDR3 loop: CASSQRRRSNQPQHF. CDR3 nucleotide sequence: TGTGCCAGCAGCCAGCGGCGTCGTAGCAATCAGCCCCAGCATTTT.

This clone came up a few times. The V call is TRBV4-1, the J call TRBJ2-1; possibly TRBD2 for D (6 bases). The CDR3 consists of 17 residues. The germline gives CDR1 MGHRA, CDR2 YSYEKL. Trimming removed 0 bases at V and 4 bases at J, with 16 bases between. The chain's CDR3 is CASSQDWPAGTYNEQFF. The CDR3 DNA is TGCGCCAGCAGCCAAGATTGGCCTGCGGGGACGTACAATGAGCAGTTCTTC.

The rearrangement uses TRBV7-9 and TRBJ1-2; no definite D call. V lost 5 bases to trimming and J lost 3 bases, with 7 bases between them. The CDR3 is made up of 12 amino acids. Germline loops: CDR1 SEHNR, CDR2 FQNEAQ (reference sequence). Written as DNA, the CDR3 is TGTGCCAGCAGCCCTCAGTACTATGGCTACACCTTC. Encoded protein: CASSPQYYGYTF.

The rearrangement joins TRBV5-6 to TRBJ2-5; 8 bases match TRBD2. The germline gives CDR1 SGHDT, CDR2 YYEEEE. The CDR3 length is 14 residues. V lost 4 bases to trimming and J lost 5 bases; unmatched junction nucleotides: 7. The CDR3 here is CASSGTSGAETQYF. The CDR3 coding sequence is TGTGCCAGCAGCGGAACTAGCGGTGCCGAGACCCAGTACTTC.

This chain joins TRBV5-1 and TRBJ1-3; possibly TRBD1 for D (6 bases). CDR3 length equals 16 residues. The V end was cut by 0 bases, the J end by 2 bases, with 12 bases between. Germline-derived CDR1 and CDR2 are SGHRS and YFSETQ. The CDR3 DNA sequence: TGCGCCAGCAGCTTGGGGGGGCGAGGCGCTGGAAACACCATATATTTT. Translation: CASSLGGRGAGNTIYF.

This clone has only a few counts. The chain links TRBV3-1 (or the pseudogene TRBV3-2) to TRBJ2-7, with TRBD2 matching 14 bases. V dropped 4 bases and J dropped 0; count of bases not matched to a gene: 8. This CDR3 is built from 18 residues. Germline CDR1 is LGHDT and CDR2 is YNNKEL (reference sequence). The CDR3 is CASSPGTSGGHYSYEQYF. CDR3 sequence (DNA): TGTGCCAGCAGCCCAGGGACTAGCGGGGGCCACTACTCCTACGAGCAGTACTTC.

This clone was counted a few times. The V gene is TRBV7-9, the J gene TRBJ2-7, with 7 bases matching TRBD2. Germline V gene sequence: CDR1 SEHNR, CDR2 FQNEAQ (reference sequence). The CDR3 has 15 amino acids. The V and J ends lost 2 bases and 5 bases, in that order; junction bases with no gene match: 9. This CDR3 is CASSLTTRDYHEQYF. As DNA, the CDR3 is TGTGCCAGCAGCTTAACCACCCGGGACTACCACGAGCAGTACTTC. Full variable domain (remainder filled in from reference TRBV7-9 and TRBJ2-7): DTGVSQNPRHKITKRGQNVTFRCDPISEHNRLYWYRQTLGQGPEFLTYFQNEAQLEKSRLLSDRFSAERPKGSFSTLEIQRTEQGDSAMYLCASSLTTRDYHEQYFGPGTRLTVT.